Listed below are T cell receptor beta chains from one sample, sequenced in a study of control samples from healthy donors and cancer patients. The protocol was immunoSEQ multiplex PCR, while the TCRdb copy is restricted to in-frame clones and leaves out a portion. The sample records around 150,000 clones, 96% being singletons. Sequenced sample: blood. The receptors were sampled from a woman younger than 45 in good health. Each CDR3 is given with its conserved first and last residue. A D gene is named only where the DNA matches it firmly.

V	J	D	DNA	CDR3
TRBV24-1	TRBJ1-5	-	TGTGCCACCAGTGATGGGGGATTTAGCAATCAGCCCCAGCATTTT	CATSDGGFSNQPQHF
TRBV9	TRBJ1-5	-	TGTGCCAGCAGCCCACGGGACGGTAGCAATCAGCCCCAGCATTTT	CASSPRDGSNQPQHF
TRBV19	TRBJ2-1	TRBD1	TGTGCCAGTACGATGGGACAGGGGTACTACAATGAGCAGTTCTTC	CASTMGQGYYNEQFF
TRBV28	TRBJ1-2	-	TGTGCCAGCAGTTTTCGGGATAACTATGGCTACACCTTC	CASSFRDNYGYTF
TRBV6-6	TRBJ1-5	-	TGTGCCAGCAGTTTTTTACAGGTCGGCAATCAGCCCCAGCATTTT	CASSFLQVGNQPQHF
TRBV3-1/TRBV3-2	TRBJ1-2	-	TGTGCCAGCAGCCAATTGTCCCAACCCTATGGCTACACCTTC	CASSQLSQPYGYTF
TRBV6-1	TRBJ2-2	TRBD2	TGTGCCAGCACTAAAGCGGGAGGAGCATTTGTCGGGGAGCTGTTTTTT	CASTKAGGAFVGELFF
TRBV19	TRBJ1-6	TRBD1	TGTGCCAGTAGTCCATCCGGACAGGGTTCTTCCTATAATTCACCCCTCCACTTT	CASSPSGQGSSYNSPLHF
TRBV5-4	TRBJ1-4	-	TGTGCCAGCAGCGCGGGGAAAAACGGGGAAAAACTGTTTTTT	CASSAGKNGEKLFF
TRBV18	TRBJ1-2	-	TGTGCCAGCTCACCACGGCGACAAGGCAACTATGGCTACACCTTC	CASSPRRQGNYGYTF
TRBV11-2	TRBJ2-7	TRBD1	TGTGCCAGCAGCTGGGACAGGGGTTACGAGCAGTACTTC	CASSWDRGYEQYF